Here is one T cell receptor (beta chain) with its context. Its matching antigen is unknown. The read gets to within 3 residues of the CDR3 end, and the germline J gene fills in the rest. The data belong to a study of T cells in women clearing cervical HPV infection. As for the study in general: Controls were women whose single incident HPV16 infection cleared within 12 months without precancer or cancer. HLA type stays a possible confounder, typing being limited. Regarding the study as a whole: Cases carried less TRBV6-7 than controls: approximately 0.1% versus 0.16%.

Prevalent HPV16 infections were excluded; only incident single HPV16 infections included. V shed 5 bases and J 8 bases; nucleotides not matched to a gene: 7. The germline CDR1 and CDR2 sequences are LNHDA and SQIVND (reference sequence). The CDR3 consists of 15 residues. Sequencing used immunoSEQ multiplex PCR; TCRdb keeps in-frame clones, though not all of them. The sample features roughly 35,000 clones, with 3.5% to 4.5% in its top ten. The source is a woman between 18 and 69 years old with a cervical HPV16 infection that either progressed to CIN3+ or cleared (not recorded which). The specimen sequenced was blood buffy coat. The J gene is TRBJ2-2, the V gene TRBV19; 11 bases line up with TRBD2. CDR3 DNA (partial): TGTGCCAGTAGTCTAGCGGGGGGCCGTTGGGGGGAG. This sequence encodes CASSLAGGRWGE. The CDR3 in its entirety is CASSLAGGRWGELFF.